This T cell receptor beta chain was documented in a study of read filtering for tumor transcriptome and immune sequencing. Turning to the study itself: Whole-transcriptome libraries were prepared after DNase treatment.

This library used roughly 370 ng RNA and molecular barcoded adaptors spanning alpha/delta and beta/gamma chains. TCRdb ran MiXCR on the reads and lists one entry per CDR3 protein. The data contain 120,000 or so distinct CDR3 sequences, approximately 13% of them singletons. The V gene end was trimmed by 5 bases and the J gene end by 1 base; junction bases not matched to a gene: 4. Germline lookup yields CDR1 SQVTM and CDR2 ANQGSEA. CDR3 size: 13 residues. In its sample, this clonotype was seen many times. Sequencing used a population of CD138-negative cells sorted from bone marrow. The chain has TRBV29-1 and TRBJ2-5, with 7 bases that match TRBD2. The source of this sequence is a donor aged 40 or over with multiple myeloma. CDR3 region: CSVREAGQETQYF. DNA of the CDR3: TGCAGCGTTCGGGAGGCGGGCCAAGAGACCCAGTACTTC.